Following are 23 T cell receptor beta chains from one sample sequenced in a study of T cell changes during pregnancy in multiple sclerosis. The table came from immunoSEQ multiplex PCR; TCRdb's copy has only in-frame clones and leaves some out. The sample yields about 51,000 clones, roughly 94% seen once. Sequenced here: CD4+ T cells from peripheral blood mononuclear cells, sampled in the second trimester of pregnancy. The receptors derive from a female donor with multiple sclerosis, enrolled in a pregnancy study.

The chain carries TRBV19 and TRBJ1-1, with D perhaps matching TRBD1 (6 bases). Trimming pared 8 bases from V and 1 base from J, leaving 11 bases between. Germline assignment: CDR1 LNHDA and CDR2 SQIVND (reference sequence). The CDR3 totals 13 residues. DNA for the CDR3: TGTGCCAGTGGGACACGGGGGAACACTGAAGCTTTCTTT. Protein product: CASGTRGNTEAFF.

This rearrangement joins TRBV10-3 to TRBJ2-3; TRBD2 agrees at 8 bases. Germline CDR1 and CDR2: ENHRY and SYGVKD. Losses at the gene ends were 4 bases for V and 0 bases for J; bases not matched to a gene: 3. This CDR3 has 15 amino acids. The CDR3 DNA reads as TGTGCCATCAGTGGGGCGGGGGGTAGCACAGATACGCAGTATTTT. This translates into CAISGAGGSTDTQYF.

The chain combines TRBV4-1 with TRBJ1-2; 12 positions match TRBD1. Germline V gene lookup returns CDR1 MGHRA and CDR2 YSYEKL. The CDR3 loop spans 16 amino acids. J gave up 2 bases and V 3 bases, and 4 bases lay outside the gene matches. The CDR3 is CASSQTGTGGNYGYTF. CDR3 coding DNA: TGCGCCAGCAGCCAGACCGGGACAGGGGGCAACTATGGCTACACCTTC.

This clone was recorded only once. This chain joins TRBV15 and TRBJ2-5, with no clear D. The CDR3 covers 12 residues. In germline, CDR1 is LNHNV, CDR2 YYDKDF (reference sequence). Trimming took 5 bases from V and 3 from J, leaving 7 bases between them. The CDR3 DNA is TGTGCCACCAGCCCGGGTGAAGAGACCCAGTACTTC. Protein product: CATSPGEETQYF. The full variable domain, with the rest looked up from reference TRBV15 and TRBJ2-5, is DAMVIQNPRYQVTQFGKPVTLSCSQTLNHNVMYWYQQKSSQAPKLLFHYYDKDFNNEADTPDNFQSRRPNTSFCFLDIRSPGLGDTAMYLCATSPGEETQYFGPGTRLLVL.

The chain employs TRBV27 and TRBJ2-2; TRBD2 is a possible D gene (6 bases). CDR3 length equals 15 residues. Germline CDR1 and CDR2: MNHEY and SMNVEV (reference sequence). The V end was cut by 7 bases, the J end by 5 bases, with 17 bases between. The CDR3 protein is CASKLRGGRTGELFF. CDR3 in DNA: TGTGCCAGCAAGCTTAGGGGAGGCCGGACCGGGGAGCTGTTTTTT.

The rearrangement joins TRBV27 to TRBJ2-3; 13 nucleotides line up with TRBD2. CDR1 MNHEY and CDR2 SMNVEV come from the germline V gene (reference sequence). V lost 5 bases, J lost 4 bases, and 12 bases stayed unmatched. CDR3 length: 18 residues. CDR3 protein: CASSPWTSGGIKPDTQYF. CDR3 in DNA: TGTGCCAGCAGTCCCTGGACTAGCGGGGGAATAAAGCCAGATACGCAGTATTTT.

The chain uses TRBV7-2 and TRBJ1-3, with 8 bases aligning to TRBD1. The CDR3 spans 16 residues. Germline V gene sequence: CDR1 SGHTA, CDR2 FQGNSA. Trimming at V came to 3 bases and at J to 4 bases, leaving 8 bases not matched to a gene. CDR3 residues: CASSLDRAGFGNTIYF. CDR3 in DNA: TGTGCCAGCAGCTTGGACAGGGCCGGATTCGGAAACACCATATATTTT.

Here the CDR3 DNA reads TGTGCCAGCAGCGCCCAGCCAGGGTATGGCTACACCTTC. Protein product: CASSAQPGYGYTF. The chain couples TRBV7-2 to TRBJ1-2; the D gene is possibly TRBD1 (5 bases). Trimming removed 5 bases from V and 5 bases from J, with 12 bases in between. CDR3 size: 13 residues. Looked up from germline, CDR1 is SGHTA and CDR2 is FQGNSA.

This rearrangement joins TRBV5-4 to TRBJ1-6; D is possibly TRBD1 (6 bases). CDR3 length equals 15 residues. Looked up from germline, CDR1 is SGHNT and CDR2 is YYREEE (reference sequence). Between the trimmed V and J ends, which lost 6 bases and 6 bases, there was a span of 16 bases. DNA for the CDR3: TGTGCCAGCACCTCGACACAGGGAACTAATTCACCCCTCCACTTT. Its translation is CASTSTQGTNSPLHF.

The chain couples TRBV12-5 to TRBJ1-6; no firm D call. Germline V gene lookup returns CDR1 LGHNT and CDR2 FRNRAP. The ends were cut back, 2 bases at V and 7 bases at J, with 15 bases in the middle. CDR3 length: 16 residues. This CDR3 is CASGLLNSRGNSPLHF. Here the CDR3 DNA reads TGTGCTAGTGGTTTGTTAAATAGTCGAGGCAATTCACCCCTCCACTTT.

This chain links TRBV7-9 with TRBJ1-2; a possible D gene is TRBD1 (5 bases). Germline V gives CDR1 SEHNR, CDR2 FQNEAQ (reference sequence). This CDR3 is built from 12 residues. Deletions cut 3 bases from V and 7 bases from J, with 9 bases between. CDR3 protein: CASSFGQGGYTF. CDR3 DNA: TGTGCCAGCAGCTTCGGGCAGGGTGGCTACACCTTC.

This rearrangement joins TRBV2 to TRBJ2-7, with 8 bases matching TRBD1. After removal of 8 bases from V and 3 bases from J, the junction contained 9 bases not matched to a gene. The CDR3 spans 14 residues. Germline assignment: CDR1 SNHLY and CDR2 FYNNEI. CDR3 sequence: CASERTGRNYEQYF. DNA for the CDR3: TGTGCCAGCGAACGGACAGGGAGGAACTACGAGCAGTACTTC.

J is TRBJ2-4 and V is TRBV9; TRBD1 matches 9 bases. Germline V lookup: CDR1 SGDLS, CDR2 YYNGEE. Trimming at V came to 3 bases and at J to 5 bases, leaving 3 bases not matched to a gene. This CDR3 is 14 amino acids long. The CDR3 nucleotides are TGTGCCAGCAGCGAGGACAGGGGCCAAAACATTCAGTACTTC. Amino acid sequence: CASSEDRGQNIQYF. Based on the CDR3 plus reference TRBV9 and TRBJ2-4, the full variable domain is DSGVTQTPKHLITATGQRVTLRCSPRSGDLSVYWYQQSLDQGLQFLIQYYNGEERAKGNILERFSAQQFPDLHSELNLSSLELGDSALYFCASSEDRGQNIQYFGAGTRLSVL.

Note on this clone: At one boundary the junction diverges from the germline segment, which might be a read error. The V call is TRBV5-4, the J call TRBJ2-1; 10 positions agree with TRBD1. This CDR3 is 14 amino acids long. Germline V CDR1 and CDR2: SGHNT, YYREEE (reference sequence). The CDR3 bases are TGTGCCAGCAACTTGGGACAGGGGTTTAATGAGCAGTTCTTC. Protein: CASNLGQGFNEQFF. Filled out from reference TRBV5-4 and TRBJ2-1, the complete variable domain reads ETGVTQSPTHLIKTRGQQVTLRCSSQSGHNTVSWYQQALGQGPQFIFQYYREEENGRGNFPPRFSGLQFPNYSSELNVNALELDDSALYLCASNLGQGFNEQFFGPGTRLTVL.

This clone was counted once. The genes are TRBV5-1 and TRBJ2-7; possible D gene TRBD2, 5 bases. The CDR3 covers 15 residues. The V gene's germline CDR1 is SGHRS and CDR2 YFSETQ. Trimming took 0 bases from V and 1 from J, leaving 11 bases between them. The CDR3 loop reads CASSLGLGVSYEQYF. In nucleotides, the CDR3 is TGCGCCAGCAGCTTGGGCCTCGGGGTTTCCTACGAGCAGTACTTC.

The CDR3 DNA sequence: TGTGCCAGCTCACCTACGGGAGATACGCAGTATTTT. Protein product: CASSPTGDTQYF. The V call is TRBV18, the J call TRBJ2-3; D is uncertain. CDR1 and CDR2 from the germline V gene are KGHSH and LQKENI. V lost 3 bases, J lost 5 bases, and 6 bases lay in between. The CDR3 is 12 residues long.

This clone was picked up one time. The rearrangement links TRBV6-5 to TRBJ1-5; 10 bases map to TRBD1. Germline loops: CDR1 MNHEY, CDR2 SVGAGI. With V trimmed by 4 bases and J by 2 bases, 5 bases remained unmatched. The CDR3 is made up of 16 amino acids. The DNA for the CDR3 is TGTGCCAGCAGTTCCGTAGGACAGGGGGGCAATCAGCCCCAGCATTTT. Residues: CASSSVGQGGNQPQHF.

This chain uses TRBV7-3 with TRBJ2-7, with D possibly being TRBD1 (7 bases). The CDR3 covers 14 residues. Trimming pared 4 bases from V and 8 bases from J, leaving 18 bases between. Per the germline V gene, CDR1 is SGHTA and CDR2 is FQGTGA. For the CDR3, the DNA is TGTGCCAGCAGCTCCACGCGGGACAGCAGGAAGCAGTACTTC. Its translation: CASSSTRDSRKQYF.

The V and J genes are TRBV6-1 and TRBJ1-2; TRBD1 matches at 8 bases. The CDR3 loop spans 14 amino acids. V was pared by 2 bases and J by 7 bases, with 6 bases of the junction left unmatched. Germline V CDR1 and CDR2: MNHNS, SASEGT. The CDR3 nucleotides read TGTGCCAGCAGTGAATCGACAGGGGCGTTTGGCTACACCTTC. Encoded protein: CASSESTGAFGYTF.

The chain's CDR3 is CASSLAGRGEGYEQYF. DNA for the CDR3: TGTGCCAGCAGCTTAGCGGGCAGGGGCGAGGGCTACGAGCAGTACTTC. The chain joins TRBV7-8 to TRBJ2-7; D is possibly TRBD1 (6 bases). The V gene's germline CDR1 is SGHVS and CDR2 FQNEAQ. With 0 bases removed from V and 3 bases from J, the gap between germline ends came to 15 bases. The CDR3 has 16 amino acids.

The chain uses TRBV6-5 and TRBJ2-5, with 11 bases aligning to TRBD2. With V trimmed by 4 bases and J by 1 base, 5 bases remained unmatched. This CDR3 region has 16 residues. Germline CDR1 and CDR2: MNHEY and SVGAGI. CDR3 coding DNA: TGTGCCAGCAGTTCCACTAGCGGGAGTCCCCAAGAGACCCAGTACTTC. Translated: CASSSTSGSPQETQYF.

The rearrangement uses TRBV29-1 and TRBJ2-3, with a tentative D call TRBD2 (5 bases). Trimming stripped 5 bases from V and 0 bases from J, with 12 bases between. From germline, CDR1 is SQVTM and CDR2 ANQGSEA. The CDR3 has 14 residues. DNA of the CDR3: TGCAGCGTTTCCGCGGGCGGCAGCACAGATACGCAGTATTTT. Translation gives CSVSAGGSTDTQYF.

The rearrangement joins TRBV7-2 to TRBJ2-7, with TRBD1 matching over 8 bases. This CDR3 is built from 13 residues. V was pared by 1 base and J by 5 bases, with 1 base of the junction left unmatched. Germline V CDR1 and CDR2: SGHTA, FQGNSA. In DNA form, the CDR3 reads TGTGCCAGCAGCTTAGGACAGGGGAACGAGCAGTACTTC. Translating it yields CASSLGQGNEQYF.